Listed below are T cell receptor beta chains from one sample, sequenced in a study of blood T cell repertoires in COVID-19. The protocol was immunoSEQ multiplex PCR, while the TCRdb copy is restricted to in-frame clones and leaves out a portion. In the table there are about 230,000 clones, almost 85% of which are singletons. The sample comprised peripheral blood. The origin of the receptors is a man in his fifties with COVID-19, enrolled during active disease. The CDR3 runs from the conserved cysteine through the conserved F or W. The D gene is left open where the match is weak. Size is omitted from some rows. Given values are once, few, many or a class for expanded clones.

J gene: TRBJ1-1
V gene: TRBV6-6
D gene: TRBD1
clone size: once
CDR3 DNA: TGTGCCAGCAGTTACTCGAGGCAGGGGGCGTGGGAAGCTTTCTTT
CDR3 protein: CASSYSRQGAWEAFF

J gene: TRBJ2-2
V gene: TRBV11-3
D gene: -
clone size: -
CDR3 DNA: TGTGCCAGCAGCCGAACTAGAGAGAACACCGGGGAGCTGTTTTTT
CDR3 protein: CASSRTRENTGELFF

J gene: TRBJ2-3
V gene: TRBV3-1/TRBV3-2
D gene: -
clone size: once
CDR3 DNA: TGTGCCAGCAGCCAAGATCGAAGACTCCATACCACAGATACGCAGTATTTT
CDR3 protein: CASSQDRRLHTTDTQYF

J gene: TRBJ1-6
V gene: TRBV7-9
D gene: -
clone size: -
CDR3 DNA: TGTGCCAGCAGCTTAGCGCTGGCAGGGGTATCCTATAATTCACCCCTCCACTTT
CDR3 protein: CASSLALAGVSYNSPLHF

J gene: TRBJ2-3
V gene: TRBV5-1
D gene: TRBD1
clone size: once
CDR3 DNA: TGCGCCAGCAGTTCAGGGGGCGCTTCAGATACGCAGTATTTT
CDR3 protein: CASSSGGASDTQYF

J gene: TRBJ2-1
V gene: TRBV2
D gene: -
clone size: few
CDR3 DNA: TGTGCCAGCAGTGAAGCCGGGGAGGATGAGCAGTTCTTC
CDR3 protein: CASSEAGEDEQFF

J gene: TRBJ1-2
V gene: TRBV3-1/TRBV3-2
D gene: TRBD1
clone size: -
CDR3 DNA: TGTGCCAGCAGCCAGTATACAGGGGTCTATGGCTACACCTTC
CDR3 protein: CASSQYTGVYGYTF

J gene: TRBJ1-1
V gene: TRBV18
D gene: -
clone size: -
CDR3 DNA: TGTGCCAGCTCACTTACAGGGATGAACACTGAAGCTTTCTTT
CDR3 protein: CASSLTGMNTEAFF

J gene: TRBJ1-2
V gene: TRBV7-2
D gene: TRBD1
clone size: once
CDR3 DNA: TGTGCCAGCAGCTCACAAATCGGGACAGCTGTTAACTATGGCTACACCTTC
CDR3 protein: CASSSQIGTAVNYGYTF

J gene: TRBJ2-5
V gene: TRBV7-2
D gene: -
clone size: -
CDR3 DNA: TGTGCCAGCAGCTTAGGTGGTGGGCGGGGGCTTCGGGAGACCCAGTACTTC
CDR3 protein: CASSLGGGRGLRETQYF

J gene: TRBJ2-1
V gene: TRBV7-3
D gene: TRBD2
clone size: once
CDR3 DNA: TGTGCCAGCAGCATCGAAGCGGGGGCCTACAATGAGCAGTTCTTC
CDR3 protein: CASSIEAGAYNEQFF

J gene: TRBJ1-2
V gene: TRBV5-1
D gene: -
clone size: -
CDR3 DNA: TGCGCCAGCAGCTTAGCGGACGGCTATGGCTACACCTTC
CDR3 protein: CASSLADGYGYTF

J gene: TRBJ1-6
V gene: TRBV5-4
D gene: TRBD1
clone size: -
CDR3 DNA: TGTGCCAGCAGCGACAGGGTAAGGGATTCACCCCTCCACTTT
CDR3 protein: CASSDRVRDSPLHF

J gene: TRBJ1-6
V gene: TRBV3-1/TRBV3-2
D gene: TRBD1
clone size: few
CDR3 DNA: TGTGCCAGCAGCCAAAGGGGGCTCTCGGATTCACCCCTCCACTTT
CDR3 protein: CASSQRGLSDSPLHF

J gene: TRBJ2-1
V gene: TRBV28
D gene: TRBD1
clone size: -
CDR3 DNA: TGTGCCAGCAGTCCGTTTACAGGGGGCTTGTACAATGAGCAGTTCTTC
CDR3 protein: CASSPFTGGLYNEQFF

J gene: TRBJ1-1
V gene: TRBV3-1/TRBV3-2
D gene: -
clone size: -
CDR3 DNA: TGTGCCAGCAGCCGACTAACAATAGGGACTGAAGCTTTCTTT
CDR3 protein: CASSRLTIGTEAFF

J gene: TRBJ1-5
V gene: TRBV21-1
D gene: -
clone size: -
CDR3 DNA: TGTGCCAGCAGCATTAGGGTCCGACAGACCCCTAGCAATCAGCCCCAGCATTTT
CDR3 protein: CASSIRVRQTPSNQPQHF

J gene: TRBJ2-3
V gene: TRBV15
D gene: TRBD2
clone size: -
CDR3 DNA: TGTGCCACCAGCAGCCTAGCGGGGCGCACAGATACGCAGTATTTT
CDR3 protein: CATSSLAGRTDTQYF

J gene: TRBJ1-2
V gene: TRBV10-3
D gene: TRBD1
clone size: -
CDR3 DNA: TGTGCCATCAGGAATGCCGGGACAGGGAACTATGGCTACACCTTC
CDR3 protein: CAIRNAGTGNYGYTF

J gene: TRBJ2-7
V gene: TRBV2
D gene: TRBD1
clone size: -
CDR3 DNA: TGTGCCAGCAGGCGACAGGGGCCCCCCGGGCAGTACTTC
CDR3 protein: CASRRQGPPGQYF

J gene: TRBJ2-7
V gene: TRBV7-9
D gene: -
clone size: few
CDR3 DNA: TGTGCCAGCAGCCTAGACCTTGGGCAGGCCCACGAGCAGTACTTC
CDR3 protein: CASSLDLGQAHEQYF

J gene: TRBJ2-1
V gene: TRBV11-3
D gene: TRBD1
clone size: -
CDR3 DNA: TGTGCCAGCAGCCCTCGGGACAGGGTTTTGAATGAGCAGTTCTTC
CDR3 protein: CASSPRDRVLNEQFF

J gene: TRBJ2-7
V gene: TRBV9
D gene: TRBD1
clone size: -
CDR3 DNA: TGTGCCAGCAGCGTAGGGGGACAGGGTTACGAGCAGTACTTC
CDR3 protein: CASSVGGQGYEQYF

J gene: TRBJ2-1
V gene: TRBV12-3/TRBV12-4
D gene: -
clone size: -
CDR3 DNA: TGTGCCAGCGGAAGGGGAAATGAGCAGTTCTTC
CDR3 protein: CASGRGNEQFF

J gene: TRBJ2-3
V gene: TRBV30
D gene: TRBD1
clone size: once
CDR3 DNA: TGTGCCTGGAACTCTAAGGGGGCAGGCACAGATACGCAGTATTTT
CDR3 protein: CAWNSKGAGTDTQYF